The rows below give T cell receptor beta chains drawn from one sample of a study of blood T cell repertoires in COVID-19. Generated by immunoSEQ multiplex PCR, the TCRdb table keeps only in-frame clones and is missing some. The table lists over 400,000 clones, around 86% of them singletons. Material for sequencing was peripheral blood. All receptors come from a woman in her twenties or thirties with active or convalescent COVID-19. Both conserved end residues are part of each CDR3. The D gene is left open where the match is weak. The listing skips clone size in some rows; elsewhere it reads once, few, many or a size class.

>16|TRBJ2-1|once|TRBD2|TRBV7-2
TGTGCCAGCAGCTTAACCGGGACTAGCGAATACAATGAGCAGTTCTTC
CASSLTGTSEYNEQFF
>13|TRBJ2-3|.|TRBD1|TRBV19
TGTGCCAGTAAGGGACAGGGATCAGATACGCAGTATTTT
CASKGQGSDTQYF
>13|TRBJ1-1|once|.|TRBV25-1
TGTGCCAGCAGTGCCGCTTTGCCCCTAGAAGCTTTCTTT
CASSAALPLEAFF
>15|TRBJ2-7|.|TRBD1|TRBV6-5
TGTGCCAGCGGACAGGAGGCAGGGGCCTCCTACGAGCAGTACTTC
CASGQEAGASYEQYF
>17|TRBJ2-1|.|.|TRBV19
TGTGCCAGTAGTATGCTGACCCCCGGTGGGAGTGGGTATGAGCAGTTCTTC
CASSMLTPGGSGYEQFF
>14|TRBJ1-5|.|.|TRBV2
TGTGCCAGCAGCCAGGGGATTTACAATCAGCCCCAGCATTTT
CASSQGIYNQPQHF
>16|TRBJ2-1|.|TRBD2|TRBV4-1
TGCGCCAGCAGCCAAGAAAGCGGGGGGGCATACAATGAGCAGTTCTTC
CASSQESGGAYNEQFF
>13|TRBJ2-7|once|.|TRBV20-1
TGCAGTGCTAGTGTTCTAGACTCCTACGAGCAGTACTTC
CSASVLDSYEQYF
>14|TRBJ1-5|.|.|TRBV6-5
TGTGCCAGCAGTAGGACGGGGAGCAATCAGCCCCAGCATTTT
CASSRTGSNQPQHF
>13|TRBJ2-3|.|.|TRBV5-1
TGCGCCAGCAGTGCGGTCCTCACAGATACGCAGTATTTT
CASSAVLTDTQYF
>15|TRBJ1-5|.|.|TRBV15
TGTGCCACCAGCAGAGTAGGGGAAGGGTCCCAGCCCCAGCATTTT
CATSRVGEGSQPQHF
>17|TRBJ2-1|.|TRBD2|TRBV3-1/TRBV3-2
TGTGCCAGCAGCCAAGGTAGGTGGACTAGCGGTTGGAATGAGCAGTTCTTC
CASSQGRWTSGWNEQFF
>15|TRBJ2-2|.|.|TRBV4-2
TGTGCCAGCAGCCAAGGACTACTGAACACCGGGGAGCTGTTTTTT
CASSQGLLNTGELFF
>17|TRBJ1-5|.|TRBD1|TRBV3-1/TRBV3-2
TGTGCCAGCAGCCAGCTAAACCCCGGGACAGGCAATCAGCCCCAGCATTTT
CASSQLNPGTGNQPQHF
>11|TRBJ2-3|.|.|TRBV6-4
TGTGCCAGCAGTGACAGCGATACGCAGTATTTT
CASSDSDTQYF
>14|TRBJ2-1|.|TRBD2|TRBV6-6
TGTGCCAGCCAAAGGACTAGCGGTTACAATGAGCAGTTCTTC
CASQRTSGYNEQFF
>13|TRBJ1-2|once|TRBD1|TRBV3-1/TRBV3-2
TGTGCCAGCAGCCAAACACAGGGGGCGGGCTACACCTTC
CASSQTQGAGYTF
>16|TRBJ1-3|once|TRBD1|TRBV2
TGTGCCAGCAGTGAATCACGCCGGACAGGAGGAAACACCATATATTTT
CASSESRRTGGNTIYF
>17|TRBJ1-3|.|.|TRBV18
TGTGCCAGCTCACCGAAGACAGGTGCGTTCTCTGGAAACACCATATATTTT
CASSPKTGAFSGNTIYF
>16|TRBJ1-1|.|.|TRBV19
TGTGCCAGTAGTAAGAACACAGGATTTCTTAACACTGAAGCTTTCTTT
CASSKNTGFLNTEAFF
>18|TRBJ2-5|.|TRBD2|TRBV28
TGTGCCAGCAGTCCATCGGGACTAGCGGGGGCCTCCCGGGAGACCCAGTACTTC
CASSPSGLAGASRETQYF
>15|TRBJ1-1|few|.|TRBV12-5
TGTGCTAGTGGTTTGGTAACCTCAGGGAACACTGAAGCTTTCTTT
CASGLVTSGNTEAFF
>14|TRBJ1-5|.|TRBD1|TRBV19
TGTGCCAGTAGTGAGGGACAGGGGAACCAGCCCCAGCATTTT
CASSEGQGNQPQHF
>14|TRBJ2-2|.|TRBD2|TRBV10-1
TGCGCCAGCAAAGCGGGATCGAACACCGGGGAGCTGTTTTTT
CASKAGSNTGELFF
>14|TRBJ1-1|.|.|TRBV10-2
TGCGCCAGCAGTGCAAGGGGCACGGTCGCTGAAGCTTTCTTT
CASSARGTVAEAFF
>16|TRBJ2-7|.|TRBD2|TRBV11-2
TGTGCCAGCAGCTCTCGGACTAGCGGGCTCTCCTACGAGCAGTACTTC
CASSSRTSGLSYEQYF
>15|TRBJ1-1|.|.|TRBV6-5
TGTGCCAGCAGAACCAACAGGGAGAGGAACACTGAAGCTTTCTTT
CASRTNRERNTEAFF
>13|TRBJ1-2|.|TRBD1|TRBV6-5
TGTGCCAGCACCGAGGGACAGGGAGATGGCTACACCTTC
CASTEGQGDGYTF
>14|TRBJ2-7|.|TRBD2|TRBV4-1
TGCGCCAGCAGCCAAAGCGGGGCCTCCTACGAGCAGTACTTC
CASSQSGASYEQYF
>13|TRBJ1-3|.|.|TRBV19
TGTGCCAGTATTGAAGGAGATCGAAACACCATATATTTT
CASIEGDRNTIYF
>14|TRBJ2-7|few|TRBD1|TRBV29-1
TGCAGCGTTGAACCGGGACAGGGCTCCTACGAGCAGTACTTC
CSVEPGQGSYEQYF
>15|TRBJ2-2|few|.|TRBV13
TGTGCCAGCAGCTTCTTTCTAGCAGGCACCGGGGAGCTGTTTTTT
CASSFFLAGTGELFF
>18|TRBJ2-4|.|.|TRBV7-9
TGTGCCAGCAGCATCTCCCAGGGGACCTCTTTAGCCAAAAACATTCAGTACTTC
CASSISQGTSLAKNIQYF
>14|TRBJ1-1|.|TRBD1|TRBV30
TGTGCCTGGAGGCGGACAGGGACGAACACTGAAGCTTTCTTT
CAWRRTGTNTEAFF
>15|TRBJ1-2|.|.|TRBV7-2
TGTGCCAGCAGCCCCGACAGGTCCGCTAACTATGGCTACACCTTC
CASSPDRSANYGYTF
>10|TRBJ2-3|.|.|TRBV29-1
TGCAGCGTCTTGACAGATACGCAGTATTTT
CSVLTDTQYF
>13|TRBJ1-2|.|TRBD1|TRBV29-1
TGCAGCGTTAGTAAGACAGGGGGTTATGGCTACACCTTC
CSVSKTGGYGYTF
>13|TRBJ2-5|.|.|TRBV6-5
TGTGCCAGCTCGCGGGGTCTACAAGAGACCCAGTACTTC
CASSRGLQETQYF
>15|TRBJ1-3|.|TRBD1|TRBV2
TGTGCCAGCAGTCCGGACAGGAGCTTGGGTAACACCATATATTTT
CASSPDRSLGNTIYF
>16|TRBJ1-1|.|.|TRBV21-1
TGTGCCAGCAGCAAAAGGCCCGCGGGGATTAACACTGAAGCTTTCTTT
CASSKRPAGINTEAFF
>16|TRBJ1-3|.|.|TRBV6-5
TGTGCCAGCAGTTATCGATCCGAGTACGCAGGAAACACCATATATTTT
CASSYRSEYAGNTIYF
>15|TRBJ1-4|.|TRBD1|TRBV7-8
TGTGCCAGCAGCTCGAGGACAGGGGTGGGTGAAAAACTGTTTTTT
CASSSRTGVGEKLFF
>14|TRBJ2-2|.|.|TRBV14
TGTGCCAGCAGCCATACAGGGATCACCGGGGAGCTGTTTTTT
CASSHTGITGELFF
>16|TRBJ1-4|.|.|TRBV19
TGTGCCAGTAGTATAGACCCCGAGAGAATGGATGAAAAACTGTTTTTT
CASSIDPERMDEKLFF
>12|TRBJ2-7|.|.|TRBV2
TGTGCCAGCTGGGTCCGAGGCTACGAGCAGTACTTC
CASWVRGYEQYF
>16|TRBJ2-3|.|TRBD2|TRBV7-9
TGTGCCAGCAGCCGACTAGCGGGAGGGAACCCAGATACGCAGTATTTT
CASSRLAGGNPDTQYF
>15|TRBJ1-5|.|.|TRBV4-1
TGCGCCAGCAGCCAAGAGGGCAGTTCTGGTCAGCCCCAGCATTTT
CASSQEGSSGQPQHF
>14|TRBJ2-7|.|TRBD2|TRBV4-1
TGCGCCAGCAGCCTCGGGACTAGCTCGTACGAGCAGTACTTC
CASSLGTSSYEQYF
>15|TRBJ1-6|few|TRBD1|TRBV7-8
TGTGCCAGCACAACTACGGACAGGGCGAATTCACCCCTCCACTTT
CASTTTDRANSPLHF
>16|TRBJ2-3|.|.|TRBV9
TGTGCCAGCAGCGATACAGGGTATGTCCCGACAGATACGCAGTATTTT
CASSDTGYVPTDTQYF
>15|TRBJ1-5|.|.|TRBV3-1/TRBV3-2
TGTGCCAGCAGCCCGGGGGGGGCCCCCAATCAGCCCCAGCATTTT
CASSPGGAPNQPQHF
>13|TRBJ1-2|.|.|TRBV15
TGTGCCACCAAAACGGGAGGTGCGATCGGCTACACCTTC
CATKTGGAIGYTF
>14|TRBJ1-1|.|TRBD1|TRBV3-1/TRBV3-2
TGTGCCAGCAGCCAAGACAGGGGGCGGACTGAAGCTTTCTTT
CASSQDRGRTEAFF
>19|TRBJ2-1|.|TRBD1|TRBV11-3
TGTGCCAGCAGCCCGACAGGGGACCTGCAGGATAGGGATTCGGATGAGCAGTTCTTC
CASSPTGDLQDRDSDEQFF
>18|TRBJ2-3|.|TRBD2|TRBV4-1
TGCGCCAGCAGCCCCCTGGGACTAGCGGGAGGAGGGACAGATACGCAGTATTTT
CASSPLGLAGGGTDTQYF
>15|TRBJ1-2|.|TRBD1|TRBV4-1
TGCGCCAGCAGCCTAGGGGCAGGGGGCAACTATGGCTACACCTTC
CASSLGAGGNYGYTF
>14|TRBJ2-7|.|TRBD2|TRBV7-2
TGTGCCAGCAGTTATTCCGGGACTAGGGTCGAGCAGTACTTC
CASSYSGTRVEQYF